The sequence of this T cell receptor (beta chain) was determined in a study of T-cell memory formation after mild COVID-19. Overall study context: Clustering of TCRs was largely donor specific.

TCRdb re-derived calls from the 5' RACE reads in MiXCR, one entry per CDR3 protein. The sample has about 560,000 distinct CDR3 sequences; approximately 21% are singletons. The germline CDR1 and CDR2 sequences are SGDLS and YYNGEE. CDR3 length: 13 amino acids. Trimming shortened V by 1 base and J by 14 bases, and 16 bases separated the two germline ends. This clonotype was obtained from an adult woman who had mild COVID-19 (a few samples of this study predate the infection). Cell type and time point are not known. Sequenced input: PBMCs or a T cell subset sorted from them (not recorded which). This chain uses TRBV9 with TRBJ2-1; D may match TRBD1 or TRBD2 (5 bases each). The CDR3 bases are TGTGCCAGCAGCGTAACATCCGGGACGTGGAAGTTCTTC. Encoded protein: CASSVTSGTWKFF.